This is a list of T cell receptor beta chains from one sample in a study of blood T cell repertoires in COVID-19. Only in-frame clones appear in the TCRdb table, and some are missing; sequencing was by immunoSEQ multiplex PCR. The repertoire holds roughly 250,000 clones, with nearly 85% as singletons. Sequenced: peripheral blood. Receptors were obtained from a human donor in a cohort sampled during active COVID-19. Both conserved end residues are part of each CDR3. A D gene is named only where the DNA matches it firmly. Some rows mark clone size as missing; the rest say once, few, many or name a class of expanded clone.

clone_size j_call d_call v_call cdr3_aa cdr3_nt
NA TRBJ2-1 TRBD1 TRBV15 CATSRDRGRFNEQFF TGTGCCACCAGCAGAGACAGGGGGCGATTCAATGAGCAGTTCTTC
NA TRBJ1-1 NA TRBV6-5 CASSKNTEAFF TGTGCCAGCAGCAAGAACACTGAAGCTTTCTTT
NA TRBJ2-7 NA TRBV11-2 CASSLDIKRVPKF TGTGCCAGCAGCTTAGATATTAAGCGGGTCCCGAAGTTC
NA TRBJ2-7 TRBD2 TRBV2 CASSPSGGRGEQYF TGTGCCAGCTCCCCTAGCGGGGGCCGGGGCGAGCAGTACTTC
NA TRBJ2-3 TRBD1 TRBV5-1 CASSLAEWGTGGMADTQYF TGCGCCAGCAGCTTGGCCGAATGGGGGACAGGGGGCATGGCAGATACGCAGTATTTT
NA TRBJ2-2 TRBD2 TRBV11-3 CASSFSGGLNTGELFF TGTGCCAGCAGCTTTAGCGGGGGGCTCAACACCGGGGAGCTGTTTTTT
once TRBJ2-6 TRBD2 TRBV28 CASKLPRASGNVSGANVLTF TGTGCCAGCAAGCTGCCCAGGGCTAGCGGGAATGTCTCTGGGGCCAACGTCCTGACTTTC
NA TRBJ1-5 TRBD1 TRBV7-2 CASSLLPQGEKHF TGTGCCAGCAGCTTACTTCCTCAGGGGGAAAAGCATTTT
NA TRBJ2-5 NA TRBV7-2 CASRTGGAQETQYF TGTGCCAGCCGAACGGGGGGCGCACAAGAGACCCAGTACTTC
NA TRBJ2-1 NA TRBV6-5 CASSYHPSSYNEQFF TGTGCCAGCAGTTACCATCCCAGCTCCTACAATGAGCAGTTCTTC
NA TRBJ2-1 NA TRBV25-1 CASSVQSGFNEQFF TGTGCCAGCAGTGTTCAGAGCGGTTTCAATGAGCAGTTCTTC
NA TRBJ1-1 NA TRBV18 CASSPEARGKAFF TGTGCCAGCTCACCAGAGGCCAGGGGCAAAGCTTTCTTT
NA TRBJ1-1 TRBD1 TRBV25-1 CASSDYADRWTEAFF TGTGCCAGCAGTGACTATGCGGACAGGTGGACTGAAGCTTTCTTT
NA TRBJ1-6 TRBD1 TRBV6-5 CASTRTGGLNSPLHF TGTGCCAGCACCAGGACAGGGGGATTAAATTCACCCCTCCACTTT
NA TRBJ2-5 TRBD1 TRBV7-3 CASRSRQGETQYF TGTGCCAGCAGGTCAAGACAGGGAGAGACCCAGTACTTC
NA TRBJ2-1 TRBD2 TRBV27 CASRGLATYNEQFF TGTGCCAGCAGGGGACTAGCGACTTACAATGAGCAGTTCTTC
few TRBJ2-7 NA TRBV4-2 CASSQEVGEQYF TGTGCCAGCAGCCAAGAAGTCGGCGAGCAGTACTTC
NA TRBJ1-2 TRBD1 TRBV10-2 CASTPTGDYGYTF TGCGCCAGCACCCCGACAGGGGACTATGGCTACACCTTC
NA TRBJ2-3 NA TRBV6-2/TRBV6-3 CASSYPVGGSYTDTQYF TGTGCCAGCAGTTACCCCGTGGGGGGATCTTACACAGATACGCAGTATTTT
once TRBJ2-1 TRBD1 TRBV5-4 CASSLGGQLTSYNEQFF TGTGCCAGCAGCTTGGGGGGACAGCTGACCTCCTACAATGAGCAGTTCTTC
NA TRBJ2-7 TRBD1 TRBV7-9 CASSHGTAYEQYF TGTGCCAGCAGCCACGGGACAGCCTACGAGCAGTACTTC
NA TRBJ1-3 TRBD1 TRBV6-6 CASSDRGRTGNTIYF TGTGCCAGCAGCGACAGGGGGCGAACCGGAAACACCATATATTTT
NA TRBJ2-6 NA TRBV10-1 CASSENIGANVLTF TGCGCCAGCAGTGAGAATATCGGGGCCAACGTCCTGACTTTC
NA TRBJ1-2 NA TRBV4-3 CASSQERQDFYGYTF TGCGCCAGCAGCCAAGAGCGGCAGGACTTCTATGGCTACACCTTC
NA TRBJ1-6 TRBD1 TRBV3-1/TRBV3-2 CASSQDDRGNSPLHF TGTGCCAGCAGCCAAGATGACAGGGGAAATTCACCCCTCCACTTT
NA TRBJ2-6 TRBD1 TRBV5-1 CASSFPQGATGANVLTF TGCGCCAGCAGCTTCCCGCAGGGGGCAACGGGGGCCAACGTCCTGACTTTC
NA TRBJ2-7 NA TRBV29-1 CSVEDLHGVEQYF TGCAGCGTTGAAGATCTTCACGGGGTTGAGCAGTACTTC
NA TRBJ1-6 TRBD1 TRBV11-2 CASSSTGSRSPLHF TGTGCCAGCAGCTCGACAGGGTCGCGTTCACCCCTCCACTTT
NA TRBJ2-3 TRBD2 TRBV12-5 CASGGTSGGFTDTQYF TGTGCTAGTGGGGGGACTAGCGGGGGATTCACAGATACGCAGTATTTT
NA TRBJ1-1 NA TRBV11-2 CASSLGQGILAEAFF TGTGCCAGCAGCTTAGGGCAGGGGATCTTGGCTGAAGCTTTCTTT
NA TRBJ1-5 NA TRBV19 CASSIVGGNQPQHF TGTGCCAGTAGTATCGTAGGGGGCAATCAGCCCCAGCATTTT
few TRBJ1-6 NA TRBV4-1 CASSQDPGRALHF TGCGCCAGCAGCCAAGATCCCGGTCGGGCCCTCCACTTT
few TRBJ2-3 TRBD1 TRBV27 CASSKRTGSGDTQYF TGTGCCAGCAGTAAAAGGACAGGGTCAGGAGATACGCAGTATTTT
NA TRBJ1-2 NA TRBV12-3/TRBV12-4 CATAGDMRGGYTF TGTGCTACGGCGGGTGACATGCGTGGAGGCTACACCTTC
NA TRBJ2-7 NA TRBV5-4 CASSPTRGEQYF TGTGCCAGCAGCCCCACCCGCGGTGAGCAGTACTTC
NA TRBJ1-2 NA TRBV19 CASSISQTYGYTF TGTGCCAGTAGTATCAGTCAAACCTATGGCTACACCTTC
NA TRBJ2-5 TRBD2 TRBV6-5 CASSYSAGGQETQYF TGTGCCAGCAGTTACTCAGCGGGAGGACAAGAGACCCAGTACTTC
NA TRBJ2-1 TRBD2 TRBV13 CANLSGSWNNEQFF TGTGCCAACCTGAGCGGGAGTTGGAACAATGAGCAGTTCTTC
once TRBJ2-7 TRBD2 TRBV6-2/TRBV6-3 CASSYGQSRGDEQYF TGTGCCAGCAGTTACGGCCAATCCCGGGGGGACGAGCAGTACTTC
once TRBJ2-6 NA TRBV25-1 CASSLDSPTGANVLTF TGTGCCAGCAGTCTGGACAGCCCGACAGGGGCCAACGTCCTGACTTTC
NA TRBJ2-7 TRBD2 TRBV5-4 CASSYPGAGEKHEQYF TGTGCCAGCAGCTACCCGGGAGCGGGAGAAAAGCACGAGCAGTACTTC
NA TRBJ2-2 TRBD2 TRBV7-9 CASSRGLAEKTGELFF TGTGCCAGCAGCCGCGGACTAGCGGAGAAAACCGGGGAGCTGTTTTTT
NA TRBJ2-7 NA TRBV2 CASGRDRVGEQYF TGTGCCAGCGGGCGGGACCGGGTCGGGGAGCAGTACTTC
NA TRBJ2-4 NA TRBV28 CASSLSPGEVIQYF TGTGCCAGCAGTTTATCCCCAGGGGAAGTAATTCAGTACTTC
NA TRBJ1-2 NA TRBV6-2/TRBV6-3 CASSYSPLGGYTF TGTGCCAGCAGTTACTCCCCTCTCGGTGGCTACACCTTC
NA TRBJ1-2 TRBD1 TRBV5-5 CASSLTGKYYGYTF TGTGCCAGCAGCCTGACAGGGAAGTACTATGGCTACACCTTC
NA TRBJ2-2 TRBD2 TRBV7-2 CASSPIWGGKNTGELFF TGTGCCAGCAGCCCCATATGGGGGGGGAAGAACACCGGGGAGCTGTTTTTT
NA TRBJ1-6 NA TRBV27 CASSPRTTSPLHF TGTGCCAGCAGTCCTCGGACAACCTCACCCCTCCACTTT
NA TRBJ1-3 NA TRBV4-1 CASSQDTQAPLATIYF TGCGCCAGCAGCCAAGATACCCAGGCCCCGCTAGCCACCATATATTTT
NA TRBJ1-2 NA TRBV9 CASSVGSAGYAGYTF TGTGCCAGCAGCGTAGGCTCCGCGGGCTACGCTGGCTACACCTTC
NA TRBJ1-2 TRBD1 TRBV6-5 CASSYSRADRGYGYTF TGTGCCAGCAGTTACTCGAGAGCGGACAGGGGCTATGGCTACACCTTC
few TRBJ2-5 NA TRBV5-4 CASSLGRVETQYF TGTGCCAGCAGCTTGGGCAGGGTTGAGACCCAGTACTTC
few TRBJ1-3 NA TRBV3-1/TRBV3-2 CASSRRSGTLNTIYF TGTGCCAGCAGCCGACGCTCCGGGACACTAAACACCATATATTTT
NA TRBJ2-7 TRBD1 TRBV18 CASSPDRERYEQYF TGTGCCAGCTCCCCGGACAGGGAACGCTACGAGCAGTACTTC
once TRBJ2-2 NA TRBV18 CASSPRTTNTGELFF TGTGCCAGCTCACCACGGACTACGAACACCGGGGAGCTGTTTTTT
NA TRBJ1-1 NA TRBV19 CASSIPSPEAFF TGTGCCAGTAGTATACCTTCTCCTGAAGCTTTCTTT
NA TRBJ2-1 TRBD1 TRBV5-1 CASSRTSGTGGYNEQFF TGCGCCAGCAGCCGGACTTCCGGGACAGGCGGCTACAATGAGCAGTTCTTC
few TRBJ1-4 TRBD1 TRBV19 CASSAPGGRNEKLFF TGTGCCAGTAGTGCCCCAGGGGGCCGAAATGAAAAACTGTTTTTT
NA TRBJ2-3 TRBD2 TRBV6-1 CASSDTSGGADTQYF TGTGCCAGCAGTGATACTAGCGGGGGGGCAGATACGCAGTATTTT